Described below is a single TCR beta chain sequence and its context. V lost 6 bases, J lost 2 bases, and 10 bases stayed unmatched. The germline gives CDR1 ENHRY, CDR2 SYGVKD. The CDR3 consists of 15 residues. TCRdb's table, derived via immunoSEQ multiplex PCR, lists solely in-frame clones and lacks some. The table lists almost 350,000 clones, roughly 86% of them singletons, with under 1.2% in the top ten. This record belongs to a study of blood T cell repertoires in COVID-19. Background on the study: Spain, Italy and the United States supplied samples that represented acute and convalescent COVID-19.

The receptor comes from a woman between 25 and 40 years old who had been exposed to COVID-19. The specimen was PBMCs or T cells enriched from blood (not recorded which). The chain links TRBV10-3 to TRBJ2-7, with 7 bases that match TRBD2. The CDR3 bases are TGTGCCATCAGGGGGGGGACCGGGAAAACCTACGAGCAGTACTTC. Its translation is CAIRGGTGKTYEQYF.